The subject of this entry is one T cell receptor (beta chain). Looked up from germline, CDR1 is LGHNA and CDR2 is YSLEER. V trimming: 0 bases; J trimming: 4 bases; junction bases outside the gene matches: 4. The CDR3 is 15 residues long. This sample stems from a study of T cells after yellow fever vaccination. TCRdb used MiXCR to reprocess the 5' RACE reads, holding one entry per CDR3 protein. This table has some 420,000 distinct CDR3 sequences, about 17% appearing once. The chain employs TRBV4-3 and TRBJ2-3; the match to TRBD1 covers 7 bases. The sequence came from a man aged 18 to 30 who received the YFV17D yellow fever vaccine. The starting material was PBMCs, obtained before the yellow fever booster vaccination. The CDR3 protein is CASSQDRQGADTQYF. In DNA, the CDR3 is TGCGCCAGCAGCCAAGATCGACAGGGAGCAGATACGCAGTATTTT.